This TCR beta chain emerged from a study of cytomegalovirus exposure and HLA in healthy donors. The PCR contained 60 Vbeta and 13 Jbeta primers. Assay: immunoSEQ multiplex PCR; the TCRdb copy retains only in-frame clones and omits some. The sample has roughly 100,000 clones; about three fifths are singletons. This clone was seen a single time. Its antigen is not identified. Study observations and caveats: A later analysis, which compared TCR beta chains of equal frequency, found the HLA-associated ones more clonally expanded.

Sample: PBMCs. This clonotype was sampled from a human donor in good health.

The CDR3 region is CASSHQGPGANVLTF. The CDR3 bases are TGCGCCAGCAGCCACCAGGGTCCCGGGGCCAACGTCCTGACTTTC. The chain uses TRBV4-1 and TRBJ2-6; possible D gene TRBD1, 5 bases. The V and J ends lost 3 bases and 4 bases respectively, with 10 bases between them. Per the germline V gene, CDR1 is MGHRA and CDR2 is YSYEKL. The length of the CDR3 is 15 residues.